This T cell receptor beta chain is drawn from a study of cytomegalovirus exposure and HLA in healthy donors. It was with 60 Vbeta and 13 Jbeta primers that the PCR ran. TCRdb's copy holds only in-frame clones and misses some; the assay was immunoSEQ multiplex PCR. Among about 140,000 clones listed, just under 85% were seen once. V gave up 6 bases and J gave up 8 bases, with 16 bases separating them. The germline V gene encodes CDR1 SGHNT and CDR2 YENEEA. The CDR3 is 13 residues long. The gene calls are TRBV11-3 and TRBJ1-2; D may be TRBD1 (5 bases). This TCR derives from a man aged 35 to 55 in good health and CMV-seropositive. The sequenced sample consisted of PBMCs. CDR3 coding DNA: TGTGCCAGCAGTTACCCAGGGCTTTGGGGCTACACCTTC. Translation gives CASSYPGLWGYTF. Full variable domain (outside the CDR3, taken from reference TRBV11-3 and TRBJ1-2): EAGVVQSPRYKIIEKKQPVAFWCNPISGHNTLYWYLQNLGQGPELLIRYENEEAVDDSQLPKDRFSAERLKGVDSTLKIQPAELGDSAVYLCASSYPGLWGYTFGSGTRLTVV.